The T cell receptor (beta chain) under discussion was sequenced for a study of blood T cell repertoires in COVID-19. The overall study: PBMCs, B-cell-depleted T cells, or T cells were the source of the cDNA or gDNA that made up the material.

In the study's own analysis: From reference gene primer amplification, estimates of nucleated cell counts were derived. TCRdb's copy holds only in-frame clones and misses some; the assay was immunoSEQ multiplex PCR. That table furnishes V, J and clone size, whereas the DNA furnished D and trimming. The sample lists about 200,000 clones, 70% to 90% seen once, with more than 1.4% in the top ten. This TCR was sampled from a man aged 18-30 years with active or convalescent COVID-19. The specimen was peripheral blood.

Here the CDR3 DNA reads TGTGCCAGCAGCTTTGGGCAGGGGAACACTGAAGCTTTCTTT. Protein sequence: CASSFGQGNTEAFF. The V call is TRBV7-2, the J call TRBJ1-1, with a weak D call TRBD1 (5 bases). CDR3 length equals 14 residues. The ends were cut back, 3 bases at V and 1 base at J, with 9 bases in the middle. CDR1 and CDR2 from the germline V gene are SGHTA and FQGNSA.